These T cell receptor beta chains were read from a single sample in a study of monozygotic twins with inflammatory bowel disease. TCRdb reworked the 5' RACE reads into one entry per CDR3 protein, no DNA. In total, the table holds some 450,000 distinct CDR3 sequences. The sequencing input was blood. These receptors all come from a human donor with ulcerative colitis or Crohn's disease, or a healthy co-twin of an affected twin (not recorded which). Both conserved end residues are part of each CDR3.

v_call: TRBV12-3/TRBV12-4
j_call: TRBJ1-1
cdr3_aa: CASSFGGLTEAFF

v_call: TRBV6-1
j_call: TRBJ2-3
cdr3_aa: CASSRTSGGFTDTQYF

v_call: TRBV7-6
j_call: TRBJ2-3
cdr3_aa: CASSLASDTDTQYF

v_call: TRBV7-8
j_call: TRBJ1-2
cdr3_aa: CASSMGQGNYGYTF

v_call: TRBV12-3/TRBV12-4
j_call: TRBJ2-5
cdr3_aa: CASSPPTFPETQYF

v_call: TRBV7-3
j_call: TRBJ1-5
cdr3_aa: CASSLGLRAGGMSNQPQHF

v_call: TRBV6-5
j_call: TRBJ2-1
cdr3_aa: CARGRRELDEQFF

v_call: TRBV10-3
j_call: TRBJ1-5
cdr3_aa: CAISQGVQPQHF

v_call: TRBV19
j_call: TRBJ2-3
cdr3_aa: CASSPGGGRGDTQYF

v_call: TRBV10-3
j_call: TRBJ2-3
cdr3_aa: CAISESGGLVGVLATDTQYF

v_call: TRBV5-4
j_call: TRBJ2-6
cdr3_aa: CASSSGQLKSSGANVLTF

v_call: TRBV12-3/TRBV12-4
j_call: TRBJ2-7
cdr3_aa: CASSSGSYEQYF

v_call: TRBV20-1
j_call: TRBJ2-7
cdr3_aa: CSASPDRVGEQYF

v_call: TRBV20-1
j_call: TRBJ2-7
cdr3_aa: CSASDPTSGSPEQYF

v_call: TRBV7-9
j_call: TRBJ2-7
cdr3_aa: CASSSREIFYEQYF

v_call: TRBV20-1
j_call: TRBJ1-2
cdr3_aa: CSAKTSQGYGYTF

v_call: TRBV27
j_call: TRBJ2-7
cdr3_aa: CASRTGTPSYEQYF

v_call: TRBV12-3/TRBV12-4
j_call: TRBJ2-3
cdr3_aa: CASSLDVAAPSTDTQYF

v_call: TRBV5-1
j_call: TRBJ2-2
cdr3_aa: CASSSDRVNTGELFF

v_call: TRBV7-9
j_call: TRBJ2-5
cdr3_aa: CASSLRASGWLRETQYF

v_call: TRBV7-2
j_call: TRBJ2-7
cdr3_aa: CASSLAREIEQYF

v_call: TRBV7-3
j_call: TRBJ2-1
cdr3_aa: CASSLSPPGASSYNEQFF

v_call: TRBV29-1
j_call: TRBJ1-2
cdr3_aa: CSVRMTGTKGSYGYTF

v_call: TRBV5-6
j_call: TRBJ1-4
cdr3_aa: CASSLETGSQEKLFF

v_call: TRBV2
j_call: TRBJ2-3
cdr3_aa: CASKGDSVRTDTQYF

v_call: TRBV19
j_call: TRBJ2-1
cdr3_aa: CASSSLRVGNEQFF

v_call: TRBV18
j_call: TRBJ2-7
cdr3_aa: CASSPQGQSAYEQYF

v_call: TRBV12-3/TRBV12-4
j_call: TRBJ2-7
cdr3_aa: CASSRTGPQTYEQYF

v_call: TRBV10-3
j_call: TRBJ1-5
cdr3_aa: CAISEDSGGGQPQHF

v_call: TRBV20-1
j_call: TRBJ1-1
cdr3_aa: CSARDSPRGNTEAFF

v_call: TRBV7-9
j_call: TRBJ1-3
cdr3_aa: CASSGNSGNTIYF

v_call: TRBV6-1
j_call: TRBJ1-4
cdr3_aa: CASTPGTVQNEKLFF

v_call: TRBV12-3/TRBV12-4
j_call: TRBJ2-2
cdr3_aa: CASSSQQREVAGELFF

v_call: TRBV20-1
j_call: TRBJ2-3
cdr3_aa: CSARDQGAHTDTQYF

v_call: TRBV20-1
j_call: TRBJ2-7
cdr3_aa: CSARDQTYEQYF

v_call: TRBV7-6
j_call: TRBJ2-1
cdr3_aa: CASSLVQSLGEQFF

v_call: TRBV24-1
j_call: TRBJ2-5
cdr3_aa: CATSGRLAGDETQYF

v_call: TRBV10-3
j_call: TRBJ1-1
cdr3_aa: CAISEGAGGMNTEAFF

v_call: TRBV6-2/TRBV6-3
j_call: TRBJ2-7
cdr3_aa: CASRTPLTYEQYF

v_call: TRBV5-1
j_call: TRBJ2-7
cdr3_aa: CASRGTGTLYEQYF

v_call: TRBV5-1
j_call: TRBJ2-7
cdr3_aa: CASSGGGTSGNVEQYF

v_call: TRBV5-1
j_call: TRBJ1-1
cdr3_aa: CASSRQEGDTEAFF

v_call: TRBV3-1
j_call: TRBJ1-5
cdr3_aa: CASSQTPDRANQPQHF

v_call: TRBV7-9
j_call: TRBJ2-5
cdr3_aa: CASSLEGQGTQYF

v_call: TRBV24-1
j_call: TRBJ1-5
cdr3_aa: CATSEGSTNQPQHF

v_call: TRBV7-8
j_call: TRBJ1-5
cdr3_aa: CASSPVGQINQPQHF

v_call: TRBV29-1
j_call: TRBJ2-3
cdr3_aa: CSVEDFASSRGTDTQYF

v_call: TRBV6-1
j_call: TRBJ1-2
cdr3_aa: CASRPPGTGGNYGYTF

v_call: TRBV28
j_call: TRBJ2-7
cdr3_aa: CASSPGTSGREQYF

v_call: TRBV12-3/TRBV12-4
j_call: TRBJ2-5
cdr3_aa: CASVATEYQETQYF

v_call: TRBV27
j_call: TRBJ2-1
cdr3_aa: CASSLTGRGFQNEQFF

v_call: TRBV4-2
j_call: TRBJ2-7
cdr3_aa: CASSQLGYEQYF

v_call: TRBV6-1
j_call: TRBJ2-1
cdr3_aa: CASSVGGHEQFF

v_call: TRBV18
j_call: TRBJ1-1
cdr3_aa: CASSPPGRPAEAFF

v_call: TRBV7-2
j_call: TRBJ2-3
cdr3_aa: CASSQRAASTDTQYF

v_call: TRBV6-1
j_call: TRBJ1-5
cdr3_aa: CASIQGDLGNQPQHF

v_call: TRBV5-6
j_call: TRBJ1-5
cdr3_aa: CASSLRQGPQHF

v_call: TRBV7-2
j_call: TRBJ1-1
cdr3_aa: CASLPGPNTEAFF

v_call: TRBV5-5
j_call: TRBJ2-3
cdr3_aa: CASSGGTSGGGSDTQYF

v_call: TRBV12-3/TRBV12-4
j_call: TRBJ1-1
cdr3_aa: CASSQSSGTILGAFF